Shown below are 5 T cell receptor beta chains from a single sample sequenced in a study of T cells in Graves' hyperthyroidism and ophthalmopathy. Amplified regions were TCR beta CDR3 sequences from RNA transcripts. HTBI primers were the set used in a first-round RT-PCR of the TCR CDR3. TCRdb processed the multiplex PCR reads anew with MiXCR; each CDR3 protein has one entry. The sample yields 300,000 to 450,000 distinct CDR3 sequences, around 14% seen once. The sequencing input was blood. Receptor source: a woman aged 60-70 years with Graves' hyperthyroidism.

This clonotype was observed at least ten times. J is TRBJ2-2 and V is TRBV12-3 or TRBV12-4; D unclear. Trimming took off 3 bases at V and 7 bases at J, with 9 bases between the two ends. CDR3 length: 13 residues. The CDR3: CASSLNSNGELFF. As DNA, the CDR3 is TGTGCCAGCAGTTTGAACTCGAACGGGGAGCTGTTTTTT.

This clonotype was detected many times. The gene calls are TRBV7-3 and TRBJ2-5; D possibly uses TRBD1 or TRBD2 (6 bases each). This CDR3 is 13 amino acids long. In germline, CDR1 is SGHTA, CDR2 FQGTGA. V shed 4 bases and J shed 7 bases, with 13 bases lying between them. The CDR3 protein is CASSSTKGGTQYF. The CDR3 DNA follows: TGTGCCAGCAGCTCCACAAAGGGGGGGACCCAGTACTTC. The variable domain in full, completed from reference TRBV7-3 and TRBJ2-5, reads GAGVSQTPSNKVTEKGKYVELRCDPISGHTALYWYRQSLGQGPEFLIYFQGTGAADDSGLPNDRFFAVRPEGSVSTLKIQRTERGDSAVYLCASSSTKGGTQYFGPGTRLLVL.

The chain uses TRBV5-1 and TRBJ2-7, with TRBD1 matching over 9 bases. The germline CDR1 and CDR2 sequences are SGHRS and YFSETQ. The J segment lost 7 bases and the V segment lost 3 bases, leaving 8 bases of the junction unmatched. The CDR3 is 14 residues long. Here the CDR3 reads CASSSEQGAVEQYF. Written as DNA, the CDR3 is TGCGCCAGCAGCTCGGAACAGGGGGCGGTGGAGCAGTACTTC. Variable domain in full (rest from reference TRBV5-1 and TRBJ2-7): KAGVTQTPRYLIKTRGQQVTLSCSPISGHRSVSWYQQTPGQGLQFLFEYFSETQRNKGNFPGRFSGRQFSNSRSEMNVSTLELGDSALYLCASSSEQGAVEQYFGPGTRLTVT.

This clonotype was observed many times. The chain is built from TRBV6-1 and TRBJ2-2; 8 bases fit TRBD1. Trimming cost V 5 bases and J 0 bases; bases outside gene matches: 2. From germline, CDR1 is MNHNS and CDR2 SASEGT. This CDR3 comprises 15 residues. CDR3: CASSTGGANTGELFF. The CDR3 DNA sequence: TGTGCCAGCAGTACAGGGGGAGCGAACACCGGGGAGCTGTTTTTT.

This clonotype was detected many times. The V gene is TRBV7-2, the J gene TRBJ2-5; tentatively, D is TRBD2 (7 bases). Trimming left V 5 bases short and J 7 bases short, with 11 bases between. The CDR3 covers 12 residues. Germline CDR1 SGHTA, CDR2 FQGNSA. The CDR3 is CASSHREGTQYF. The CDR3 DNA is TGTGCCAGCAGCCACAGGGAGGGGACCCAGTACTTC. The whole variable domain, remainder taken from reference TRBV7-2 and TRBJ2-5, is GAGVSQSPSNKVTEKGKDVELRCDPISGHTALYWYRQSLGQGLEFLIYFQGNSAPDKSGLPSDRFSAERTGGSVSTLTIQRTQQEDSAVYLCASSHREGTQYFGPGTRLLVL.